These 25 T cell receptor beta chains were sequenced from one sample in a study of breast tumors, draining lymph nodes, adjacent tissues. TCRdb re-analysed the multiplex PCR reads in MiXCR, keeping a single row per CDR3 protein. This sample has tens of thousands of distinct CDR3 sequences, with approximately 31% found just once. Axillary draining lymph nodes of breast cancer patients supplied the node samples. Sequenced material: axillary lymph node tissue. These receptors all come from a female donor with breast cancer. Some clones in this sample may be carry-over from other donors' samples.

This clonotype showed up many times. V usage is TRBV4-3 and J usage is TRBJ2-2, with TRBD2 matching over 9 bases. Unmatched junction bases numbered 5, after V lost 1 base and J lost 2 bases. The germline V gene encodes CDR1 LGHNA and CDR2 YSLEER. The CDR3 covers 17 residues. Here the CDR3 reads CASSQVSTSGNTGELFF. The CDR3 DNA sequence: TGCGCCAGCAGCCAAGTGTCGACTAGCGGTAACACCGGGGAGCTGTTTTTT.

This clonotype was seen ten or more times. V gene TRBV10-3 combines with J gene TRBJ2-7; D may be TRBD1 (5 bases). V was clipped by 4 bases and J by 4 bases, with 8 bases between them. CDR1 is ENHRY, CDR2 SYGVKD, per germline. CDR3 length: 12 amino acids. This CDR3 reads CAISADRYEQYF. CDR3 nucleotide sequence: TGTGCCATCAGTGCAGACAGATACGAGCAGTACTTC.

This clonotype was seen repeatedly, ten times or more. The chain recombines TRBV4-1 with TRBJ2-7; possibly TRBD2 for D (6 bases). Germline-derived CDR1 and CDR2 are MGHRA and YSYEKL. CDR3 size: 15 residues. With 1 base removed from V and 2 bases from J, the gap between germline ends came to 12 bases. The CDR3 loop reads CASSQGPGAPYEQYF. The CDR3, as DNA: TGCGCCAGCAGCCAAGGGCCGGGAGCACCCTACGAGCAGTACTTC.

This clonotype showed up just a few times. The CDR3 DNA reads TGTGCCAGCAGTTTACAGACACACACTGAAGCTTTCTTT. It codes for CASSLQTHTEAFF. V usage is TRBV28 and J usage is TRBJ1-1; D not resolved. This CDR3 is 13 amino acids long. The V and J ends lost 2 bases and 3 bases respectively, with 7 bases between them. Germline V gene sequence: CDR1 MDHEN, CDR2 SYDVKM.

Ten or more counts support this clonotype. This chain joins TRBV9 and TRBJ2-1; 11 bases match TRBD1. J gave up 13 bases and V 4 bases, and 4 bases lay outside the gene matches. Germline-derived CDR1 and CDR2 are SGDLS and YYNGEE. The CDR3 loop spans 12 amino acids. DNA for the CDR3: TGTGCCAGCAGCACGGACAGGGGGCCTCAGTTCTTC. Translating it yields CASSTDRGPQFF.

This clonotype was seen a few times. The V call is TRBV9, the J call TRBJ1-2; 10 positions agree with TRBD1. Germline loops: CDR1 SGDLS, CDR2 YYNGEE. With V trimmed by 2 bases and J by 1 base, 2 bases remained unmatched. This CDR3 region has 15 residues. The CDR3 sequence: CASSVGQGDNYGYTF. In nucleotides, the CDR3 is TGTGCCAGCAGCGTTGGACAGGGGGATAACTATGGCTACACCTTC.

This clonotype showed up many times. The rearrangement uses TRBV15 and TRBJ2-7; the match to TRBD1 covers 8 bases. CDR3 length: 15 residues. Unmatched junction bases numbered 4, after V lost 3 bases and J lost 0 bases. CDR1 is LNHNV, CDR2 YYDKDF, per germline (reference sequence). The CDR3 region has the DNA TGTGCCACCAGCAGGGAGACAGGGGCCTCCTACGAGCAGTACTTC. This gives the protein CATSRETGASYEQYF.

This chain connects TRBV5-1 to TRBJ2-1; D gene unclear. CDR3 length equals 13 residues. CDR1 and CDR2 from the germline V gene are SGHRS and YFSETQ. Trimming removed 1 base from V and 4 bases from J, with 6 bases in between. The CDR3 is CASSLFRYNEQFF. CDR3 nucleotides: TGCGCCAGCAGCTTGTTTAGGTACAATGAGCAGTTCTTC.

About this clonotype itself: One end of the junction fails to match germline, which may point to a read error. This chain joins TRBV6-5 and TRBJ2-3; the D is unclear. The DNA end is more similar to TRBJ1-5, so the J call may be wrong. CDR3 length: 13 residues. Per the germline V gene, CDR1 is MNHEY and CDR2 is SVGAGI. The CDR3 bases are TGCGCCAGCAGCAGGACTAGCACAGATACGCAGCATTTT. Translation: CASSRTSTDTQHF.

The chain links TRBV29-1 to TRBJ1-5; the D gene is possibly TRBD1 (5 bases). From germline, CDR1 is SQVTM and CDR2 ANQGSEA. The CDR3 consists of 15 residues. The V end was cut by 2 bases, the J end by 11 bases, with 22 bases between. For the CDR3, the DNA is TGCAGCGTTGAACATGGGTCCGGGGACGGGGAGACCCAGCATTTT. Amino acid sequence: CSVEHGSGDGETQHF.

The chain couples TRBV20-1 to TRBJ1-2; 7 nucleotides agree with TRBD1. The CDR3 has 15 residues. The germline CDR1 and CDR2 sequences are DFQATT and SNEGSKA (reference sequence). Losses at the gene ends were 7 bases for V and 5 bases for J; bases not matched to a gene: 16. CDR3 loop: CSVEGQQVLGYGYTF. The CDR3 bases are TGCAGTGTAGAGGGACAGCAAGTTTTGGGGTATGGCTACACCTTC.

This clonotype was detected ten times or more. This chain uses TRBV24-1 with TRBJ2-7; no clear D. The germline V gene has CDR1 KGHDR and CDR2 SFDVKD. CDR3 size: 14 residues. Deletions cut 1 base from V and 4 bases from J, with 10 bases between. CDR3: CATSDFNSGYEQYF. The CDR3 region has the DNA TGTGCCACCAGTGATTTTAATTCTGGGTACGAGCAGTACTTC.

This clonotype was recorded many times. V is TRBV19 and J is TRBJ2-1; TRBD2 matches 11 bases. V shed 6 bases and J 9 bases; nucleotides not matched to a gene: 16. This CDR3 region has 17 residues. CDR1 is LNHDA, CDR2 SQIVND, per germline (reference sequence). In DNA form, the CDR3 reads TGTGCCAGTAGCCCCCTATATGCTAGCGGGAGGCGGGGTGAGCAGTTCTTC. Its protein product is CASSPLYASGRRGEQFF.

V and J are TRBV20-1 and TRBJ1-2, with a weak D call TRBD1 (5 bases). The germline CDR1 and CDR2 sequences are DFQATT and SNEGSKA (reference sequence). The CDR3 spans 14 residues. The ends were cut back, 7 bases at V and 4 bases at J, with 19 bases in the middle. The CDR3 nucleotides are TGCAGTGTTCCACTGCCGGGGCAGATCTATGGCTACACCTTC. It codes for CSVPLPGQIYGYTF.

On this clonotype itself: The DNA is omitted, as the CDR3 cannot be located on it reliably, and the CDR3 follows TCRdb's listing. CDR3 region: CASSVGQFNEQYFGPGGFTGELVF. This chain joins TRBV9 and TRBJ2-2; the table's D call of TRBD2 was not tested on the DNA. A total of 24 residues make up the CDR3, ends included. Germline CDR1 reads SGDLS; CDR2 reads YYNGEE.

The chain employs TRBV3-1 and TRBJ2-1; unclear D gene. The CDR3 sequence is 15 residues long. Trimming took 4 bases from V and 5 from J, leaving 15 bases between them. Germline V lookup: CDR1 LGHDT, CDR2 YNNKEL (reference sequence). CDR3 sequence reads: CASSPSASSNNEQFF. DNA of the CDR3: TGTGCCAGCAGCCCCTCTGCTAGTTCCAACAATGAGCAGTTCTTC.

The CDR3 DNA follows: TGTGCCAGTAGTATACCGGCAGGCAACTATGGCTACACCTTC. Its protein product is CASSIPAGNYGYTF. The chain couples TRBV19 to TRBJ1-2; unclear D gene. The CDR3 has 14 amino acids. CDR1 and CDR2 (germline): LNHDA, SQIVND (reference sequence). The V end was cut by 2 bases, the J end by 2 bases, with 9 bases between.

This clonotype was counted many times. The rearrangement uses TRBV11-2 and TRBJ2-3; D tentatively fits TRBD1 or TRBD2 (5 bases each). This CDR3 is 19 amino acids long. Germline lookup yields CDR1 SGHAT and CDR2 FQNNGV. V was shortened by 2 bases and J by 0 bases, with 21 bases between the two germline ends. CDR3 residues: CASSLMVGPPGASTDTQYF. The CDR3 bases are TGTGCCAGCAGCTTAATGGTAGGCCCGCCCGGGGCCAGCACAGATACGCAGTATTTT.

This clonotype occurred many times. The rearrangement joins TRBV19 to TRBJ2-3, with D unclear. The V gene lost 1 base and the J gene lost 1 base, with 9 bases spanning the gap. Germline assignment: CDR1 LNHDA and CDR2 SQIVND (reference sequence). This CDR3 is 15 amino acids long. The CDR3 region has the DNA TGTGCCAGTAGTATAGGAGTCCGGGGCACAGATACGCAGTATTTT. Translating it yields CASSIGVRGTDTQYF.

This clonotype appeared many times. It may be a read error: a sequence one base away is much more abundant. CDR3: CASSVIGTHQETPYF. CDR3 in DNA: TGTGCCAGCAGCGTAATTGGGACACATCAAGAGACCCCGTACTTC. The rearrangement links TRBV9 to TRBJ2-5; D is perhaps TRBD1 (6 bases). This CDR3 is 15 amino acids long. Germline CDR1 reads SGDLS; CDR2 reads YYNGEE.

CDR3 protein: CSGGQGPGELFF. The CDR3 coding sequence is TGCAGCGGGGGACAGGGTCCCGGGGAGCTGTTTTTT. The J gene is TRBJ2-2, the V gene TRBV29-1; 9 bases fit TRBD1. V gave up 7 bases and J gave up 6 bases; unmatched junction bases: 3. The CDR3 is 12 amino acids. Per the germline V gene, CDR1 is SQVTM and CDR2 is ANQGSEA.

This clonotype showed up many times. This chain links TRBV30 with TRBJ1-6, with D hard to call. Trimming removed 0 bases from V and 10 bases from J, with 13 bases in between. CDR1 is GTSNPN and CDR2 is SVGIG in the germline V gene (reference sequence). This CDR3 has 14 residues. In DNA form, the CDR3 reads TGTGCCTGGAGTGTTGCCCGAGGCGGATCACCCCTCCACTTT. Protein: CAWSVARGGSPLHF.

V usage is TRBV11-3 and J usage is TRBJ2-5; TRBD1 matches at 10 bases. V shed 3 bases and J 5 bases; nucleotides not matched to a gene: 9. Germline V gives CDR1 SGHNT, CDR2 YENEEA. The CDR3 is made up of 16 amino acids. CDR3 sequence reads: CASSFTTGTGAETQYF. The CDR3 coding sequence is TGTGCCAGCAGCTTTACTACCGGGACAGGGGCTGAGACCCAGTACTTC.

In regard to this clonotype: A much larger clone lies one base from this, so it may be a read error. CDR3 DNA sequence: TGTGCCTGGGGTGGCAGGACAGATACGCAGTATTTT. Translating it yields CAWGGRTDTQYF. The chain has TRBV30 and TRBJ2-3, with D unresolved. Germline V gives CDR1 GTSNPN, CDR2 SVGIG (reference sequence). V lost 5 bases and J 3 bases, leaving 9 bases between the germline ends. CDR3 size: 12 residues. Drawing the rest from reference TRBV30 and TRBJ2-3, the complete variable domain is SQTIHQWPATLVQPVGSPLSLECTVEGTSNPNLYWYRQAAGRGLQLLFYSVGIGQISSEVPQNLSASRPQDRQFILSSKKLLLSDSGFYLCAWGGRTDTQYFGPGTRLTVL.

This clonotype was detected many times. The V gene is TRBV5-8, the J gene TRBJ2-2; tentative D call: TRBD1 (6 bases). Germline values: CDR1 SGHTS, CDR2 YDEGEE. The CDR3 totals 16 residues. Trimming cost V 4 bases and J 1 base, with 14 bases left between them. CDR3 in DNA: TGTGCCAGCAGCGTGGGGGCAGGGGTGAACACCGGGGAGCTGTTTTTT. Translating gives CASSVGAGVNTGELFF. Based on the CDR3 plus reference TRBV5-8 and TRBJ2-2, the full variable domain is EAGVTQSPTHLIKTRGQQATLRCSPISGHTSVYWYQQALGLGLQFLLWYDEGEERNRGNFPPRFSGRQFPNYSSELNVNALELEDSALYLCASSVGAGVNTGELFFGEGSRLTVL.